This T cell receptor beta chain was identified in a study of blood T cell repertoires in COVID-19. Background on the study: COVID-19 samples from acute and convalescent phases originated in the United States, Italy and Spain. From T cells, B-cell-depleted T cells, or PBMCs came the material, which was cDNA or gDNA.

In the original workflow: Estimates of nucleated cell counts were drawn from the amplification of reference gene primers. Repertoires were generated with immunoSEQ multiplex PCR, while TCRdb's copy carries only in-frame clones and drops some. That table is the source of V, J and clone size, and D and trimming were worked out from the DNA. The table lists under 200,000 clones, 86% of them singletons. The CDR3 runs 13 residues. J was trimmed by 5 bases and V by 7 bases; bases with no gene match: 5. Sequencing was carried out using PBMCs or T cells enriched from blood (not recorded which). The sequence derives from a man aged 35 to 55 with acute COVID-19. V gene TRBV12-3 or TRBV12-4 combines with J gene TRBJ1-5, with 7 bases matching TRBD1. CDR3: CASTSTGYQPQHF. CDR3 bases: TGTGCCAGCACCTCGACAGGGTATCAGCCCCAGCATTTT.